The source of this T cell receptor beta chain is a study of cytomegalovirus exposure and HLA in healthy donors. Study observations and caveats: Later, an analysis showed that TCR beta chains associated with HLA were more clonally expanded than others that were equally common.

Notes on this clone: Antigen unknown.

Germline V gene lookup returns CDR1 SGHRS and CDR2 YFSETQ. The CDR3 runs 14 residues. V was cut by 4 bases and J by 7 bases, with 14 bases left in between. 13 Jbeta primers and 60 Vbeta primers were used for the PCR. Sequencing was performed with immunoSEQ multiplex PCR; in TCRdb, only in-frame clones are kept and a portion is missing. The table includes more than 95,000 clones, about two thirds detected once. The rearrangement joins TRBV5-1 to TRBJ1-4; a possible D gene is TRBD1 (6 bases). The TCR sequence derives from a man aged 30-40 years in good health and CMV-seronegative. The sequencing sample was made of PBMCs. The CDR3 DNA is TGCGCCAGCAGCATCGAGGGAGGGGGTGAAAAACTGTTTTTT. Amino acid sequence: CASSIEGGGEKLFF.